The 19 T cell receptor beta chains in this list originate from one sample, sequenced in a study of shared clonotypes between healthy human individuals. Clones were read by immunoSEQ multiplex PCR, and TCRdb kept only the in-frame ones, dropping some. Of roughly 1,000,000 clones in the sample, around 78% were seen once. Sequenced sample: memory CD4+ T cells from PBMCs. The sample's subset: CD45RA-negative fraction. The receptors originated from a man aged 18 to 30 in good health. Some clones in this sample may be carry-over from other donors' samples.

The V and J genes are TRBV7-3 and TRBJ2-3; D not resolved. Germline loops: CDR1 SGHTA, CDR2 FQGTGA. This CDR3 has 15 amino acids. Trimming removed 5 bases from V and 1 base from J, with 13 bases in between. DNA of the CDR3: TGTGCCAGCAGCCGGCAACCCCATGGCACAGATACGCAGTATTTT. Translating gives CASSRQPHGTDTQYF. Drawing the rest from reference TRBV7-3 and TRBJ2-3, the complete variable domain is GAGVSQTPSNKVTEKGKYVELRCDPISGHTALYWYRQSLGQGPEFLIYFQGTGAADDSGLPNDRFFAVRPEGSVSTLKIQRTERGDSAVYLCASSRQPHGTDTQYFGPGTRLTVL.

The V and J genes are TRBV6-4 and TRBJ1-2; a possible D gene is TRBD1 (5 bases). Deletions cut 6 bases from V and 7 bases from J, with 15 bases between. Germline lookup yields CDR1 MRHNA and CDR2 SNTAGT. The CDR3 has 13 amino acids. In DNA form, the CDR3 reads TGTGCCAGCAGCCCCGACAGAGCCGGTGGCTACACCTTC. Protein: CASSPDRAGGYTF.

This clone came up once. The rearrangement uses TRBV4-1 and TRBJ1-1, with a tentative D call TRBD1 (6 bases). CDR3 length equals 15 residues. Germline V gene data show CDR1 as MGHRA and CDR2 as YSYEKL. V lost 0 bases to trimming and J lost 4 bases, with 12 bases between them. The CDR3 reads CASSQDRGGATEAFF. Written as DNA, the CDR3 is TGCGCCAGCAGCCAAGATCGGGGGGGGGCCACTGAAGCTTTCTTT.

The chain has TRBV2 and TRBJ1-5; 7 bases agree with TRBD1. This CDR3 is 13 amino acids long. J was trimmed by 3 bases and V by 9 bases; bases with no gene match: 5. Germline V lookup: CDR1 SNHLY, CDR2 FYNNEI. The DNA of the CDR3 is TGTGCCAGTGGACAGGCCTACAATCAGCCCCAGCATTTT. Its translation: CASGQAYNQPQHF.

The V gene is TRBV28, the J gene TRBJ2-5; possible D gene TRBD1, 5 bases. V was trimmed by 3 bases and J by 2 bases, leaving 10 bases between them. The CDR3 is made up of 14 amino acids. Germline V gene data show CDR1 as MDHEN and CDR2 as SYDVKM. CDR3 nucleotide sequence: TGTGCCAGCAGTTTTTGGCAGGGTCAAGAGACCCAGTACTTC. It is translated as CASSFWQGQETQYF.

The CDR3 nucleotides are TGTGCCAGCGGCTCGCCGACTAGCACTTACGAGCAGTACTTC. It codes for CASGSPTSTYEQYF. The rearrangement joins TRBV6-5 to TRBJ2-7; 7 bases are shared with TRBD2. Germline V gene data show CDR1 as MNHEY and CDR2 as SVGAGI. The CDR3 consists of 14 residues. The ends lost 8 bases at V and 4 bases at J; junction bases unmatched: 11.

The rearrangement uses TRBV7-2 and TRBJ1-2, with D maybe TRBD1 (5 bases). CDR1 and CDR2 from the germline V gene are SGHTA and FQGNSA. The CDR3 has 13 residues. The V and J ends lost 3 bases and 6 bases respectively, with 11 bases between them. The DNA for the CDR3 is TGTGCCAGCAGCTTGGGGGGGTCTGATGGCTACACCTTC. Protein sequence: CASSLGGSDGYTF.

The rearrangement uses TRBV5-1 and TRBJ1-1; D might be TRBD1 (6 bases). Trimming shortened V by 0 bases and J by 7 bases, and 22 bases separated the two germline ends. Germline V gene data show CDR1 as SGHRS and CDR2 as YFSETQ. This CDR3 is built from 17 residues. CDR3 sequence: CASSLEPPGAGKGEAFF. CDR3 in DNA: TGCGCCAGCAGCTTGGAGCCCCCGGGGGCTGGGAAGGGTGAAGCTTTCTTT.

The sample holds a few counts of this clone. The chain combines TRBV19 with TRBJ1-2; D uncertain. In germline, CDR1 is LNHDA, CDR2 SQIVND (reference sequence). V was cut by 3 bases and J by 13 bases, with 15 bases left in between. The length of the CDR3 is 12 residues. For the CDR3, the DNA is TGTGCCAGTAGTATCAAAAGCAGGACCTTCACCTTC. Translating gives CASSIKSRTFTF.

The V and J genes are TRBV6-5 and TRBJ2-1; D is possibly TRBD1 or TRBD2 (6 bases each). Germline CDR1 reads MNHEY; CDR2 reads SVGAGI. CDR3 length: 15 residues. V lost 6 bases and J 5 bases, leaving 17 bases between the germline ends. For the CDR3, the DNA is TGTGCCAGCAGCTTCGGCCCCGGGGGCGACAATGAGCAGTTCTTC. It yields the protein CASSFGPGGDNEQFF.

CDR3 sequence reads: CATSRRAATNEKLFF. The CDR3 DNA is TGTGCCACCAGCAGAAGGGCAGCAACTAATGAAAAACTGTTTTTT. The V and J genes are TRBV15 and TRBJ1-4; D is unresolved. Germline V CDR1 and CDR2: LNHNV, YYDKDF (reference sequence). V dropped 2 bases and J dropped 0 bases, with 7 bases sitting between them. CDR3 size: 15 residues.

The chain joins TRBV7-9 to TRBJ2-1; D not certain. The CDR3 consists of 11 residues. Trimming stripped 3 bases from V and 13 bases from J, with 10 bases between. Germline V lookup: CDR1 SEHNR, CDR2 FQNEAQ (reference sequence). The CDR3 DNA follows: TGTGCCAGCAGCTTCCGGGTCTTACAGTTCTTC. Translating it yields CASSFRVLQFF.

The chain recombines TRBV7-8 with TRBJ2-3; 9 bases map to TRBD1. CDR1 and CDR2 from the germline V gene are SGHVS and FQNEAQ. V shed 5 bases and J 1 base; nucleotides not matched to a gene: 10. The CDR3 has 17 amino acids. CDR3 region: CASSRRLDRGGTDTQYF. The CDR3 DNA sequence: TGTGCCAGCAGCCGGCGACTGGACAGGGGCGGCACAGATACGCAGTATTTT.

The chain links TRBV7-2 to TRBJ2-7, with 16 nucleotides matching TRBD2. Per germline, CDR1 SGHTA and CDR2 FQGNSA. The CDR3 extends over 17 amino acids. Trimming cost V 1 base and J 9 bases; bases outside gene matches: 9. The CDR3 loop reads CASSLEYYGTSGRAQYF. CDR3 nucleotide sequence: TGTGCCAGCAGCTTAGAGTATTACGGGACTAGCGGGAGGGCGCAGTACTTC.

The sample holds a few counts of this clone. The chain is built from TRBV9 and TRBJ2-7; possible D gene TRBD2, 5 bases. The CDR3 consists of 15 residues. Trimming pared 0 bases from V and 2 bases from J, leaving 12 bases between. The germline CDR1 and CDR2 sequences are SGDLS and YYNGEE. CDR3 loop: CASSVDPSRAYEQYF. In nucleotides, the CDR3 is TGTGCCAGCAGCGTAGATCCTAGCAGAGCCTACGAGCAGTACTTC.

J is TRBJ2-5 and V is TRBV2, with 15 bases matching TRBD2. This CDR3 is built from 18 residues. V was pared by 5 bases and J by 4 bases, with 11 bases of the junction left unmatched. The V gene's germline CDR1 is SNHLY and CDR2 FYNNEI. CDR3 sequence: CASSPRRTSGRARETQYF. The CDR3 DNA sequence: TGTGCCAGCAGTCCGCGGCGGACTAGCGGGAGGGCCCGAGAGACCCAGTACTTC.

The chain is built from TRBV7-3 and TRBJ2-3, with TRBD2 matching over 8 bases. This CDR3 is built from 17 residues. The V segment lost 0 bases and the J segment 6 bases; nucleotides outside the gene matches: 11. Germline V gene sequence: CDR1 SGHTA, CDR2 FQGTGA. The CDR3 protein is CASSLTGGAGGDDTQYF. The CDR3 bases are TGTGCCAGCAGCTTAACAGGAGGGGCGGGAGGCGATGATACGCAGTATTTT.

Worth noting for this clone: Given a much more abundant clone one base away, this may be a read error. In the same sample, other DNA sequences code for this CDR3. The chain employs TRBV29-1 and TRBJ2-3; D tentatively fits TRBD1 or TRBD2 (7 bases each). CDR3 size: 11 residues. The V end was cut by 3 bases, the J end by 14 bases, with 15 bases between. The V gene's germline CDR1 is SQVTM and CDR2 ANQGSEA. CDR3 DNA: TGCAGCGTTGACCTCCTCAGGGGGGGGTATTTT. It translates to CSVDLLRGGYF.

This clone was seen a single time. The V call is TRBV7-6, the J call TRBJ2-7; TRBD2 matches 8 bases. Germline-derived CDR1 and CDR2 are SGHVS and FNYEAQ. The CDR3 consists of 15 residues. J gave up 4 bases and V 1 base, and 6 bases lay outside the gene matches. This CDR3 reads CASSLDRAGGYEQYF. The CDR3 bases are TGTGCCAGCAGCTTAGACAGGGCGGGAGGTTACGAGCAGTACTTC.